What follows is one T cell receptor (beta chain) and its context. This clone came up once. Its antigen target is currently unknown. No base quality information exists; no much larger clone differs at one position. Genomic DNA was isolated from the sorted cells so that the TCRbeta CDR3 region could be sequenced. The immunoSEQ Assay was used to sequence the TCRbeta CDR3 regions. The immuneACCESS repertoire file appears here via TCRdb, limited to in-frame rearrangements. These files lack a portion of the clones; in checked studies, under half of the deficit traces to unresolved V genes, and the cause of the others is not known. The sample table records approximately 49,000 clones; 80% to 90% of these occur just once. Of the sample, roughly 1.7% falls within the top ten clones. These data belong to a study of OX40 agonist ivuxolimab in advanced cancers. Study-level background: Ivuxolimab was an agonistic, fully human IgG2 monoclonal antibody directed against OX40 (CD134), a costimulatory receptor. Intravenous ivuxolimab was administered to patients every 2 weeks at six dose levels: 0.01, 0.1, 0.3, 1.5, 3 and 10 mg/kg. Of the approximately 53 patients in dose escalation, some 20 had hepatocellular carcinoma, approximately 15 had melanoma, 9 had renal cell carcinoma and 9 had head and neck cancer. The dose-escalation cohort was around 83% male with a mean age of approximately 59 years, ranging from roughly 20 to 80. Prior anti-PD-1, anti-PD-L1 or anti-CTLA-4 therapy was permitted, and checkpoint inhibitors had been received by roughly 42% of dose-escalation patients. Partial responses occurred in three dose-escalation patients, of whom one had hepatocellular carcinoma and two had cutaneous melanoma. The point of sequencing TCRbeta in the periphery was to test whether ivuxolimab changed TCR sequence diversity and drove clonal T-cell expansion. The paper describes the monotherapy dose-escalation part (N of about 47 patients) of the phase I trial of ivuxolimab.

The trial excluded patients who had a history of autoimmune disease or who were on systemic immunosuppression. In every dose cohort, peripheral blood was drawn for TCR sequencing at baseline, cycle 4 day 1, and cycle 7 day 1. Samples were obtained from an open-label, multicenter, first-in-human phase I dose-escalation trial of ivuxolimab. Adults with locally advanced or metastatic melanoma, renal cell, hepatocellular, or head and neck squamous cell carcinoma were enrolled in the trial. CD4+ and CD8+ T cells were sorted separately from peripheral blood before TCR sequencing. Paper-wide results and their limitations: After ivuxolimab, CD8+ T cells had more expanded clones than CD4+ T cells on average. Antigen specificity was not determined for the clonally expanded peripheral T cells. Low levels of normalized T-cell clonal expansion were also seen in some nonresponding patients. At doses of 0.1 to 3.0 mg/kg, clonal expansion of both CD4+ and CD8+ blood T cells was observed from baseline to week 6. Partial responders in the 0.1-3.0 mg/kg groups had among the lowest normalized peripheral clonal expansion, especially among CD8+ T cells.

The cysteine opens and the phenylalanine closes a CDR3 of 15 amino acids. Only CDR3 DNA remains: 45 bases, in frame from the first base. CDR1 SGDLS and CDR2 YYNGEE are derived from the germline V gene. V was cut back by 3 bases and J by 4 bases, leaving a gap of 16 bases between them. Here the chain combines TRBV9 and TRBJ2-5, with the D call perhaps TRBD1 or TRBD2, each one matching 7 bases. The receptor's source is an adult with an advanced solid tumor such as melanoma, head and neck, liver or kidney cancer. Source: CD4+ or CD8+ T cells sorted from blood, taken in a trial of the OX40 agonist ivuxolimab. The sequenced DNA is TGTGCCAGCAGCGGTAGTGGGAGGGGGCTAGAGACCCAGTACTTC. This sequence encodes CASSGSGRGLETQYF.